The 27 T cell receptor beta chains below were found in one sample sequenced in a study of response to subunit inactivated influenza vaccine. A single record per CDR3 protein comes from TCRdb applying MiXCR to the RT-PCR reads. The sample shows hundreds of thousands of distinct CDR3 sequences, approximately 14% of them seen only once. The specimen comprised PBMCs from blood, sampled around two weeks before vaccination. These receptors were taken from a man aged 45-60 years who received an inactivated influenza vaccine.

This clonotype was counted ten times or more. The gene calls are TRBV20-1 and TRBJ2-7; 9 bases line up with TRBD1. V was clipped by 5 bases and J by 6 bases; unmatched bases: 11. CDR1 DFQATT and CDR2 SNEGSKA come from the germline V gene (reference sequence). The CDR3 has 14 amino acids. The CDR3 spells CSAASNRGLGEQYF. The CDR3 DNA reads TGCAGTGCTGCAAGTAACAGGGGGCTAGGCGAGCAGTACTTC.

This chain joins TRBV4-2 and TRBJ2-6; weak D call: TRBD1 (5 bases). V was pared by 1 base and J by 3 bases, with 7 bases between. Germline V CDR1 and CDR2: LGHNA, YNFKEQ. The CDR3 covers 15 residues. The CDR3 nucleotides read TGTGCCAGCAGCCAAGGGGGCGTTGGGGCCAACGTCCTGACTTTC. Translated: CASSQGGVGANVLTF.

This clonotype has more than one count but fewer than ten. This sequence joins TRBV12-3 or TRBV12-4 and TRBJ2-3; D is uncertain. Trimming took off 5 bases at V and 2 bases at J, with 8 bases between the two ends. The CDR3 spans 13 residues. This CDR3 is CASSPMLTDTQYF. The CDR3, as DNA: TGTGCCAGCAGTCCTATGCTCACAGATACGCAGTATTTT.

This clonotype was counted only a few times. The chain combines TRBV6-1 with TRBJ1-1; D is undetermined. The CDR3 spans 13 residues. V was pared by 7 bases and J by 4 bases, with 13 bases between. Germline V gene data show CDR1 as MNHNS and CDR2 as SASEGT. CDR3 region: CASNAGWSTEAFF. The CDR3 coding sequence is TGTGCCAGCAATGCGGGATGGAGCACTGAAGCTTTCTTT.

The chain has TRBV6-4 and TRBJ2-3, with 8 bases matching TRBD2. The ends lost 6 bases at V and 0 bases at J; junction bases unmatched: 5. This CDR3 is built from 15 residues. Per the germline V gene, CDR1 is MRHNA and CDR2 is SNTAGT. CDR3 DNA: TGTGCCAGCAGATTGGCGGGGGGAAGCACAGATACGCAGTATTTT. This sequence encodes CASRLAGGSTDTQYF.

This clonotype was picked up many times. The V call is TRBV5-1, the J call TRBJ2-5; D call uncertain. The CDR3 contains 14 residues. In germline, CDR1 is SGHRS, CDR2 YFSETQ. With 4 bases removed from V and 7 bases from J, the gap between germline ends came to 17 bases. CDR3 region: CASSDTDSKVTQYF. The CDR3 coding sequence is TGCGCCAGCAGCGATACCGACTCGAAGGTGACCCAGTACTTC.

The table lists this clonotype with many counts. J is TRBJ2-7 and V is TRBV7-2, with a possible D match to TRBD1 (5 bases). Germline lookup yields CDR1 SGHTA and CDR2 FQGNSA. This CDR3 contains 15 residues. V lost 1 base and J lost 4, with 14 bases in between. CDR3 in amino acids: CASSLESGHGYEQYF. For the CDR3, the DNA is TGTGCCAGCAGCTTAGAGTCCGGACACGGATACGAGCAGTACTTC.

This clonotype has only a few counts. This rearrangement joins TRBV9 to TRBJ2-1; D is undetermined. The ends were cut back, 0 bases at V and 6 bases at J, with 19 bases in the middle. Germline CDR1 is SGDLS and CDR2 is YYNGEE. CDR3 size: 17 residues. CDR3 loop: CASSVANPGPQPNEQFF. The CDR3 nucleotides read TGTGCCAGCAGCGTAGCTAACCCCGGGCCCCAGCCCAATGAGCAGTTCTTC.

Only a few counts were recorded for this clonotype. The chain couples TRBV7-3 to TRBJ2-1; TRBD1 agrees at 8 bases. This CDR3 comprises 16 residues. The germline V gene has CDR1 SGHTA and CDR2 FQGTGA. The V segment lost 5 bases and the J segment 0 bases; nucleotides outside the gene matches: 6. This CDR3 is CASSLRTGRSYNEQFF. The CDR3 DNA follows: TGTGCCAGCAGCCTTCGGACAGGGCGCTCCTACAATGAGCAGTTCTTC.

The table lists this clonotype with a few counts. V usage is TRBV5-1 and J usage is TRBJ2-1, with D unresolved. Trimming cost V 1 base and J 8 bases, with 16 bases left between them. This CDR3 contains 15 residues. The germline V gene encodes CDR1 SGHRS and CDR2 YFSETQ. The DNA for the CDR3 is TGCGCCAGCAGCTTGAGTGGTGGGTTCGGGTATGAGCAGTTCTTC. Protein product: CASSLSGGFGYEQFF.

The chain links TRBV20-1 to TRBJ2-1; TRBD2 agrees at 10 bases. Germline CDR1 and CDR2: DFQATT and SNEGSKA (reference sequence). Losses at the gene ends were 4 bases for V and 6 bases for J; bases not matched to a gene: 6. The CDR3 runs to 14 residues. The CDR3 is CSATAGGPGNEQFF. The CDR3 region has the DNA TGCAGTGCTACAGCGGGGGGGCCCGGCAATGAGCAGTTCTTC.

The V gene is TRBV12-3 or TRBV12-4, the J gene TRBJ2-5; 10 nucleotides match TRBD2. Losses at the gene ends were 6 bases for V and 3 bases for J; bases not matched to a gene: 7. The CDR3 contains 15 residues. The CDR3: CASRPSGGVKETQYF. For the CDR3, the DNA is TGTGCCAGCAGGCCCAGCGGGGGGGTTAAAGAGACCCAGTACTTC.

This chain uses TRBV19 with TRBJ2-5; maybe TRBD2 (5 bases). The CDR3 extends over 13 amino acids. Per germline, CDR1 LNHDA and CDR2 SQIVND (reference sequence). The CDR3 protein is CACRETPQETQYF. The CDR3 nucleotides are TGTGCGTGTAGGGAGACCCCACAAGAGACCCAGTACTTC.

This clonotype was counted many times. V and J are TRBV12-3 or TRBV12-4 and TRBJ1-4; D remains ambiguous. Trimming stripped 7 bases from V and 3 bases from J, with 12 bases between. The CDR3 consists of 14 residues. CDR3: CASTTSGPNEKLFF. The CDR3 nucleotides are TGTGCCAGCACCACTTCGGGTCCTAATGAAAAACTGTTTTTT.

The gene calls are TRBV20-1 and TRBJ2-3; no firm D call. Trimming cost V 4 bases and J 3 bases, with 11 bases left between them. The CDR3 totals 13 residues. CDR1 and CDR2 (germline): DFQATT, SNEGSKA (reference sequence). This CDR3 is CSAISLDTDTQYF. CDR3 DNA sequence: TGCAGTGCTATCAGTCTGGATACAGATACGCAGTATTTT.

This clonotype was seen a handful of times. The CDR3 nucleotides are TGCAGTGCTCCCGAACTAGCGCCAGGGTCAGATACGCAGTATTTT. Translation: CSAPELAPGSDTQYF. This sequence joins TRBV20-1 and TRBJ2-3, with 7 nucleotides matching TRBD2. The CDR3 runs to 15 residues. V lost 5 bases and J lost 4; bases outside the gene matches: 12. Germline CDR1 and CDR2: DFQATT and SNEGSKA (reference sequence).

This chain connects TRBV9 to TRBJ2-2, with D maybe TRBD2 (6 bases). The V end was cut by 0 bases, the J end by 9 bases, with 15 bases between. The CDR3 loop spans 15 amino acids. CDR1 is SGDLS and CDR2 is YYNGEE in the germline V gene. The CDR3 DNA is TGTGCCAGCAGCGTAGATTCAGGAGGGAGCAGGGAGCTGTTTTTT. Encoded protein: CASSVDSGGSRELFF.

The V and J genes are TRBV6-5 and TRBJ1-2, with 7 bases fitting TRBD1. The ends lost 2 bases at V and 2 bases at J; junction bases unmatched: 5. The CDR3 covers 15 residues. Germline CDR1 is MNHEY and CDR2 is SVGAGI. In DNA, the CDR3 is TGTGCCAGCAGTTACCTGACAGGGTTGAACTATGGCTACACCTTC. It codes for CASSYLTGLNYGYTF.

A few counts support this clonotype. The gene calls are TRBV6-2 or TRBV6-3 and TRBJ2-5; no clear D. CDR1 is MNHEY and CDR2 is SVGEGT in the germline V gene. The CDR3 is made up of 13 amino acids. V lost 10 bases, J lost 7 bases, and 19 bases lay in between. CDR3 sequence reads: CATDEIRLGTQYF. CDR3 coding DNA: TGTGCCACGGACGAAATCCGGTTAGGGACCCAGTACTTC.

In its sample, this clonotype was seen a few times. V is TRBV6-2 or TRBV6-3 and J is TRBJ2-7, with TRBD1 matching over 12 bases. Germline V gene data show CDR1 as MNHEY and CDR2 as SVGEGT. The CDR3 consists of 13 residues. V lost 8 bases and J lost 6; bases outside the gene matches: 5. The CDR3 region is CASGDRGRGEQYF. The CDR3 nucleotides read TGTGCCAGCGGGGACAGGGGGCGAGGCGAGCAGTACTTC.

The chain carries TRBV7-2 and TRBJ1-4, with 7 bases that match TRBD1. From germline, CDR1 is SGHTA and CDR2 FQGNSA. Trimming at V came to 4 bases and at J to 7 bases, leaving 9 bases not matched to a gene. This CDR3 comprises 15 residues. CDR3 region: CASSSRQGLGEKLFF. Here the CDR3 DNA reads TGTGCCAGCAGCTCCCGACAGGGATTGGGTGAAAAACTGTTTTTT.

V usage is TRBV20-1 and J usage is TRBJ2-7; TRBD1 might be the D (6 bases). CDR3 length equals 12 residues. Germline V gene sequence: CDR1 DFQATT, CDR2 SNEGSKA (reference sequence). Trimming removed 6 bases from V and 2 bases from J, with 11 bases in between. CDR3 nucleotide sequence: TGCAGTGCCGGCCGGGACACCTACGAGCAGTACTTC. Its translation: CSAGRDTYEQYF.

At least ten counts were recorded for this clonotype. The gene calls are TRBV6-2 or TRBV6-3 and TRBJ1-2, with D hard to call. The CDR3 has 13 residues. Trimming pared 0 bases from V and 4 bases from J, leaving 6 bases between. Germline V lookup: CDR1 MNHEY, CDR2 SVGEGT. The CDR3 protein is CASSYSIGYGYTF. DNA for the CDR3: TGTGCCAGCAGTTACTCGATCGGCTATGGCTACACCTTC.

This clonotype was seen only a few times. The rearrangement links TRBV12-3 or TRBV12-4 to TRBJ2-7; weak D call: TRBD2 (7 bases). Trimming removed 8 bases at V and 5 bases at J, with 10 bases between. The CDR3 is made up of 11 amino acids. Here the CDR3 reads CASRGADEQYF. DNA for the CDR3: TGTGCCAGCCGGGGGGCCGACGAGCAGTACTTC.

This sequence joins TRBV9 and TRBJ2-5, with TRBD2 matching over 14 bases. The CDR3 runs to 16 residues. The germline CDR1 and CDR2 sequences are SGDLS and YYNGEE. The junction had 3 bases not matched to a gene; V was cut back by 3 bases and J by 2 bases. The CDR3 protein is CASSAGTSGGQETQYF. The CDR3 DNA sequence: TGTGCCAGCAGCGCCGGGACTAGCGGGGGACAAGAGACCCAGTACTTC.

The CDR3 spells CSARDTGLGEKLFF. DNA of the CDR3: TGCAGTGCTAGAGATACAGGTTTAGGAGAAAAACTGTTTTTT. The chain is built from TRBV20-1 and TRBJ1-4; D is perhaps TRBD1 (5 bases). Germline CDR1 reads DFQATT; CDR2 reads SNEGSKA (reference sequence). This CDR3 contains 14 residues. Deletions cut 0 bases from V and 8 bases from J, with 13 bases between.

This clonotype appeared a few times. The V and J genes are TRBV20-1 and TRBJ2-1; 8 positions agree with TRBD2. The CDR3 loop spans 16 amino acids. With V trimmed by 0 bases and J by 3 bases, 7 bases remained unmatched. Germline CDR1 reads DFQATT; CDR2 reads SNEGSKA (reference sequence). Here the CDR3 DNA reads TGCAGTGCTAGAGATTGGGCTAGCGGGCGCTACAATGAGCAGTTCTTC. As protein: CSARDWASGRYNEQFF.